The entry that follows covers one T cell receptor (beta chain) sequence. Its target is unknown. These data belong to a study of T cell repertoires in cytomegalovirus infection. Study context: The authors used CMV epitopes that were HLA-C-restricted (recently identified) and HLA-B-restricted (well studied). Indications of both CMV infection and matching HLA type were provided by public TCR beta signatures.

TCRdb redid the calling of the reads with MiXCR, one entry per CDR3 protein. The table shows roughly 120,000 distinct CDR3 sequences, with around 32% occurring only once. This TCR came from a human donor in good health (CMV status not recorded). Some clones in this sample may be carry-over from other donors' samples. Sequenced here: CD8+ T cells from cultured PBMCs, sampled from culture after CMV antigen stimulation.

The CDR3 region is CASSSDRGNLAGQPQHF. Here the CDR3 DNA reads TGTGCCAGCAGTTCGGACAGGGGAAATTTAGCTGGACAGCCCCAGCATTTT. This chain links TRBV28 with TRBJ1-5, with 9 bases fitting TRBD1. The CDR3 consists of 17 residues. V shed 4 bases, J shed 7 bases, and the junction held 14 bases outside the gene matches. Germline lookup yields CDR1 MDHEN and CDR2 SYDVKM.